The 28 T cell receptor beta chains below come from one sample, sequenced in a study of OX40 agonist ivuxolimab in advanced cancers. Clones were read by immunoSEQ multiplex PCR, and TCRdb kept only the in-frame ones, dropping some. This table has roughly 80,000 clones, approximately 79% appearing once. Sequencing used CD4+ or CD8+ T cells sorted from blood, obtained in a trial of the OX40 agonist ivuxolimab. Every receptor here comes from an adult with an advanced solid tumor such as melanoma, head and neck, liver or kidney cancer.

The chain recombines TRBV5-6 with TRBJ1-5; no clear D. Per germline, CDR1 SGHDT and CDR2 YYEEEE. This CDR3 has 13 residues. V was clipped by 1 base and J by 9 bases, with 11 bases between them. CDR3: CASSLSGEGPQHF. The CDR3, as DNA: TGTGCCAGCAGCTTGTCAGGCGAAGGGCCCCAGCATTTT. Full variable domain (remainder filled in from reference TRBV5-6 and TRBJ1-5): DAGVTQSPTHLIKTRGQQVTLRCSPKSGHDTVSWYQQALGQGPQFIFQYYEEEERQRGNFPDRFSGHQFPNYSSELNVNALLLGDSALYLCASSLSGEGPQHFGDGTRLSIL.

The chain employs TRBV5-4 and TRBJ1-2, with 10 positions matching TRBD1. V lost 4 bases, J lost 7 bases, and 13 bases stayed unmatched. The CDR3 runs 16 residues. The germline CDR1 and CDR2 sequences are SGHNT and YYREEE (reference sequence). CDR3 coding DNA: TGTGCCAGCAGCCACCTCCGGGACAGGGGCCGCGGTGGCTACACCTTC. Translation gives CASSHLRDRGRGGYTF.

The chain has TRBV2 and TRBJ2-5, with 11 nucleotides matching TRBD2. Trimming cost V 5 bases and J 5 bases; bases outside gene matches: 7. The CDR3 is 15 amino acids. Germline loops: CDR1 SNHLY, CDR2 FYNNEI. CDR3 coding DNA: TGTGCCAGCAGTCTTAGCGGGGGGGCCCTGGAGACCCAGTACTTC. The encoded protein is CASSLSGGALETQYF. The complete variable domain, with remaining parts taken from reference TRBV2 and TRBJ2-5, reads EPEVTQTPSHQVTQMGQEVILRCVPISNHLYFYWYRQILGQKVEFLVSFYNNEISEKSEIFDDQFSVERPDGSNFTLKIRSTKLEDSAMYFCASSLSGGALETQYFGPGTRLLVL.

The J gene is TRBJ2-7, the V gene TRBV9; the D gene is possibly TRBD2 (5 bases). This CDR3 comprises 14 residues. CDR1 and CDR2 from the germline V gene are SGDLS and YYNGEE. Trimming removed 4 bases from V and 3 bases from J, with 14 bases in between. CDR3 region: CASSPGSRSYEQYF. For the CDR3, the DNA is TGTGCCAGCAGCCCGGGGTCGAGGAGCTACGAGCAGTACTTC. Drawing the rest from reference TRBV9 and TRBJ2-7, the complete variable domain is DSGVTQTPKHLITATGQRVTLRCSPRSGDLSVYWYQQSLDQGLQFLIQYYNGEERAKGNILERFSAQQFPDLHSELNLSSLELGDSALYFCASSPGSRSYEQYFGPGTRLTVT.

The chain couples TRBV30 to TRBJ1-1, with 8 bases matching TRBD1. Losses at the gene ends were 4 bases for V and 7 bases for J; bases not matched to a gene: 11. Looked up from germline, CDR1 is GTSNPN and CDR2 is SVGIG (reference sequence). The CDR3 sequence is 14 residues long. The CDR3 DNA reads TGTGCCTGGACCCGCCGACAGGGGACCCGTGAAGCTTTCTTT. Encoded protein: CAWTRRQGTREAFF.

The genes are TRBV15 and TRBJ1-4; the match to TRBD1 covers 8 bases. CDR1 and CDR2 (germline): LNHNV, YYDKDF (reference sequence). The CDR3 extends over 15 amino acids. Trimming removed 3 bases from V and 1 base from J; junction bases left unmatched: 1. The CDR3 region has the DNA TGTGCCACCAGCAGCGACAGGGGAACTAATGAAAAACTGTTTTTT. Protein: CATSSDRGTNEKLFF.

Written as DNA, the CDR3 is TGCGCCAGCAGCTTGGAAGGCAGGGGCAATCAGCCCCAGCATTTT. It translates to CASSLEGRGNQPQHF. The genes are TRBV5-1 and TRBJ1-5, with D perhaps matching TRBD1 (5 bases). V gave up 0 bases and J gave up 2 bases, with 9 bases separating them. The germline V gene encodes CDR1 SGHRS and CDR2 YFSETQ. The CDR3 covers 15 residues.

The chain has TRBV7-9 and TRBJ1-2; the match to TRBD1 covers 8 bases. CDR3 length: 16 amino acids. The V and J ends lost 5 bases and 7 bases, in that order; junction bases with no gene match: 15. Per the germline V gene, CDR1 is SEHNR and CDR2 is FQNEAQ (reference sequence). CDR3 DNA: TGTGCCAGCAGCCTGGACAGGGACTTTTCAGCGGGTGGCTACACCTTC. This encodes CASSLDRDFSAGGYTF.

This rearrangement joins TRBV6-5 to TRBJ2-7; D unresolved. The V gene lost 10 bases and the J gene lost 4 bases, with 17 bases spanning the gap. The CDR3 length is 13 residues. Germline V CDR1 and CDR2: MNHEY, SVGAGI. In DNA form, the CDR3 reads TGTGCCACCAAAACGACCGGGTATTACGAGCAGTACTTC. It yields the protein CATKTTGYYEQYF.

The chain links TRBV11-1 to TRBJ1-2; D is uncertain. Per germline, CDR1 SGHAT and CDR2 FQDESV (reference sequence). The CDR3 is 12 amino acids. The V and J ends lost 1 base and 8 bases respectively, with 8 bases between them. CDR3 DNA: TGTGCCAGCAGCTTAGTAGGGAACGGCTACACCTTC. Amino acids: CASSLVGNGYTF. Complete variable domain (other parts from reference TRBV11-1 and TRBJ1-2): EAEVAQSPRYKITEKSQAVAFWCDPISGHATLYWYRQILGQGPELLVQFQDESVVDDSQLPKDRFSAERLKGVDSTLKIQPAELGDSAMYLCASSLVGNGYTFGSGTRLTVV.

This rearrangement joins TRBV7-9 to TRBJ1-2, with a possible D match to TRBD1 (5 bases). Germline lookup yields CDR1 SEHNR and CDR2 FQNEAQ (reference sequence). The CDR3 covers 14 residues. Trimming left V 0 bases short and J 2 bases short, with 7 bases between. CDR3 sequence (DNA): TGTGCCAGCAGCTTAGCGTCAGGGAACTATGGCTACACCTTC. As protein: CASSLASGNYGYTF.

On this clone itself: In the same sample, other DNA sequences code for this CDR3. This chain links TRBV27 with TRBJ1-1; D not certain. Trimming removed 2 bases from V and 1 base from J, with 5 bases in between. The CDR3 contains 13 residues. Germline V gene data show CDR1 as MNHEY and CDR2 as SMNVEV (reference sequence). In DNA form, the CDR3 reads TGTGCCAGCAGTTTAAACAGGAACACTGAAGCTTTCTTT. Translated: CASSLNRNTEAFF.

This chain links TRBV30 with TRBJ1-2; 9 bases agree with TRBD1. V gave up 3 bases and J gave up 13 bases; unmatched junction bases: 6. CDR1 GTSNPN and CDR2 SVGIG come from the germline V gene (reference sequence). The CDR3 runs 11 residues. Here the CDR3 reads CAWSPGQGFTF. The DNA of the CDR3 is TGTGCCTGGAGCCCGGGACAGGGTTTCACCTTC.

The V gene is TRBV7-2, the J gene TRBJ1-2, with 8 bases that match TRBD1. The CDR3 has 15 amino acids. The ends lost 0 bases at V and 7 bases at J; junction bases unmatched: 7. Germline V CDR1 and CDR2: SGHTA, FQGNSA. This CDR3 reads CASSLAGQGATGYTF. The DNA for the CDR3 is TGTGCCAGCAGCTTAGCGGGGCAGGGGGCGACTGGCTACACCTTC.

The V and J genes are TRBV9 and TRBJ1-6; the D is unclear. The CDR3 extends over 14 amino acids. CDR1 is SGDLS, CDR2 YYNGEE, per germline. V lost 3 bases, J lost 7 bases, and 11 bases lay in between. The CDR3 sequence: CASSGVANNSPLHF. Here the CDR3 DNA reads TGTGCCAGCAGCGGGGTGGCAAACAATTCACCCCTCCACTTT. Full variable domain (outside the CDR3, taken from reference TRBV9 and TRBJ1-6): DSGVTQTPKHLITATGQRVTLRCSPRSGDLSVYWYQQSLDQGLQFLIQYYNGEERAKGNILERFSAQQFPDLHSELNLSSLELGDSALYFCASSGVANNSPLHFGNGTRLTVT.

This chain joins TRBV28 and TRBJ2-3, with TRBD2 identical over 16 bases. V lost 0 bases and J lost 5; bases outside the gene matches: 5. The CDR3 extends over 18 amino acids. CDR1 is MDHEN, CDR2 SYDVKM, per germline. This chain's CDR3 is CASSLWSGLAGGLDTQYF. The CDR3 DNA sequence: TGTGCCAGCAGTTTATGGTCGGGACTAGCGGGGGGGCTAGATACGCAGTATTTT.

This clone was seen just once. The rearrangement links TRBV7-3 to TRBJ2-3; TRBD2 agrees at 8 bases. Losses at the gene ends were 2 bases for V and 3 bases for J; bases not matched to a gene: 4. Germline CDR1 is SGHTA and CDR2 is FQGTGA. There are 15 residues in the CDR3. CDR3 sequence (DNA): TGTGCCAGCAGCTTAGACGGGGGGGCGACAGATACGCAGTATTTT. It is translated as CASSLDGGATDTQYF.

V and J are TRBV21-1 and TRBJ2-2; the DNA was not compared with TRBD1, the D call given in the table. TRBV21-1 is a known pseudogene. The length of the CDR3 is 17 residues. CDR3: CASSKAMGTANTGELFF. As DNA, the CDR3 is TGTGCCAGCAGCAAAGCTATGGGGACAGCAAACACCGGGGAGCTGTTTTTT.

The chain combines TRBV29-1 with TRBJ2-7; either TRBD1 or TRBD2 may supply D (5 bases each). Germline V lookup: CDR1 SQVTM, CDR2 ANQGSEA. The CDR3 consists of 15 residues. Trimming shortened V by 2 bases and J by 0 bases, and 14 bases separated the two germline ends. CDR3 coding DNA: TGCAGCGTTGAAACAGGACTCAGGAGCTCCTACGAGCAGTACTTC. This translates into CSVETGLRSSYEQYF.

Written as DNA, the CDR3 is TGTGCCAGCAGTGAAGGGCGAGGCGGGACAGGGATTCCAGAGACCCAGTACTTC. As protein: CASSEGRGGTGIPETQYF. The V and J genes are TRBV6-1 and TRBJ2-5; 9 positions match TRBD1. This CDR3 has 18 residues. Germline V gene data show CDR1 as MNHNS and CDR2 as SASEGT. Unmatched junction bases numbered 13, after V lost 1 base and J lost 4 bases.

The CDR3 protein is CASSQDRLAVISGANVLTF. In DNA, the CDR3 is TGCGCCAGCAGCCAAGACCGACTAGCGGTAATCTCTGGGGCCAACGTCCTGACTTTC. The V and J genes are TRBV4-3 and TRBJ2-6; 9 nucleotides align to TRBD2. J was trimmed by 0 bases and V by 0 bases; bases with no gene match: 6. The CDR3 sequence is 19 residues long. Germline V CDR1 and CDR2: LGHNA, YSLEER.

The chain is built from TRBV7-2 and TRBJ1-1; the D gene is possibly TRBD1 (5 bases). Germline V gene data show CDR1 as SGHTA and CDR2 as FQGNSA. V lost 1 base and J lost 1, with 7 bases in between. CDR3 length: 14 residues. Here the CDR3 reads CASSLDRWNTEAFF. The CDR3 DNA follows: TGTGCCAGCAGCTTAGACAGGTGGAACACTGAAGCTTTCTTT. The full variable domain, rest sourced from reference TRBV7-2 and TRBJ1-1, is GAGVSQSPSNKVTEKGKDVELRCDPISGHTALYWYRQSLGQGLEFLIYFQGNSAPDKSGLPSDRFSAERTGGSVSTLTIQRTQQEDSAVYLCASSLDRWNTEAFFGQGTRLTVV.

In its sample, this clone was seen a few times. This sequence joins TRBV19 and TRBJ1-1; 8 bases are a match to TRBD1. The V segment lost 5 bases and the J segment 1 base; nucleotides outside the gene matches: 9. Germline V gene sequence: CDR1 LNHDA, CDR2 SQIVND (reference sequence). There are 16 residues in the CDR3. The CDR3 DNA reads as TGTGCCAGTAGTCCTCGCAGGGGGCATGAGAACACTGAAGCTTTCTTT. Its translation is CASSPRRGHENTEAFF.

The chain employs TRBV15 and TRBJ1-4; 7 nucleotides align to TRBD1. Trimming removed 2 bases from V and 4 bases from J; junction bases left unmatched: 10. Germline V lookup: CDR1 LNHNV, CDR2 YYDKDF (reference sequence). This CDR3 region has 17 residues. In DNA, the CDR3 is TGTGCCACCAGCAGATCCTTTGGGAGGGGGCGTAATGAAAAACTGTTTTTT. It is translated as CATSRSFGRGRNEKLFF.

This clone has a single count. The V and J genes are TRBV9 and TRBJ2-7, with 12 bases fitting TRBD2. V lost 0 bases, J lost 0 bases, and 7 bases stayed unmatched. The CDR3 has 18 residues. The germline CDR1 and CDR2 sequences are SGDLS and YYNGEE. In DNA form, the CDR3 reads TGTGCCAGCAGCGTAGGGGCTAGCGGGGGGGGTAGCTCCTACGAGCAGTACTTC. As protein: CASSVGASGGGSSYEQYF.

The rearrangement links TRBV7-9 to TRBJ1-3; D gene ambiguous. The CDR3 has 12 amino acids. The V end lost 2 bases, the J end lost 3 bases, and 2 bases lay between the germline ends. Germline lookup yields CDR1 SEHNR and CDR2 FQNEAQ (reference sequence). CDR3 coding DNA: TGTGCCAGCAGCTTAAGTGGAAACACCATATATTTT. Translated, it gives CASSLSGNTIYF.

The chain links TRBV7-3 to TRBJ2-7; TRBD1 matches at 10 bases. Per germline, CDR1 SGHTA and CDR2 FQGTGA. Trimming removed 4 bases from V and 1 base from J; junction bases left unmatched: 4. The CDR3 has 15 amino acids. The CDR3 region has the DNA TGTGCCAGCAGCTCCTTGGGACAGGGGTCCTACGAGCAGTACTTC. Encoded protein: CASSSLGQGSYEQYF.

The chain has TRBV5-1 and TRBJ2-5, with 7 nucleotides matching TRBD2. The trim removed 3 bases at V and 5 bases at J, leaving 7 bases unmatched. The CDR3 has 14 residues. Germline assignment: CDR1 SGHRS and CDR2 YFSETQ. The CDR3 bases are TGCGCCAGCAGCTCGCTGGGGGGGGTGGAGACCCAGTACTTC. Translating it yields CASSSLGGVETQYF.